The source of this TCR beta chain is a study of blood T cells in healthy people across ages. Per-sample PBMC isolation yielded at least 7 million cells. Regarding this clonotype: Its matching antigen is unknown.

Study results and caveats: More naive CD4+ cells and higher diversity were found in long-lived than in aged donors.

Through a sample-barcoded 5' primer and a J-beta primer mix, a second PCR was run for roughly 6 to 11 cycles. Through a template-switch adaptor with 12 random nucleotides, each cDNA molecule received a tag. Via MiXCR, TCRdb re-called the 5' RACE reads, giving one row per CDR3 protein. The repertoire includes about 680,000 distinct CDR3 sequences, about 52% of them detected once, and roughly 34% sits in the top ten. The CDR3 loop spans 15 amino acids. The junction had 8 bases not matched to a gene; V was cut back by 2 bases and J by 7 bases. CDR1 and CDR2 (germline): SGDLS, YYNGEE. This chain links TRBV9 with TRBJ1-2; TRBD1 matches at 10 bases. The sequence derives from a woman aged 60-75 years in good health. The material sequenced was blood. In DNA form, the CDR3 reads TGTGCCAGCAGCGTTCGGACGGGACAGGGGTCTGGCTACACCTTC. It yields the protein CASSVRTGQGSGYTF.